Below, 7 T cell receptor beta chains from the same sample are listed, as sequenced in a study of vaccination and CD4 T cells after COVID-19. Which antigens these TCRs recognize remains unknown. Regarding treatment: roughly nine-day PBMC culture with coronavirus spike peptide pools or control peptides (ViraFEST assay). Sequencing of the DNA from cultured CD4+ T cells was carried out with the Oncomine TCR Beta short-read assay. MiXCR was run by TCRdb on the PCR reads, yielding one entry per CDR3 protein. Of 14,000 or so distinct CDR3 sequences in the sample, less than 30% are singletons; the top ten hold around 20%. The sequencing sample was made of cultured CD4+ T cells from blood. These TCRs come from a human donor with COVID-19.

There are a few counts of this clonotype. This chain joins TRBV20-1 and TRBJ2-2, with 7 nucleotides matching TRBD2. V trimming: 1 base; J trimming: 2 bases; junction bases outside the gene matches: 7. The V gene's germline CDR1 is DFQATT and CDR2 SNEGSKA (reference sequence). The CDR3 covers 16 residues. The CDR3 here is CSARGPSGRNTGELFF. CDR3 coding DNA: TGCAGTGCTAGAGGGCCTAGCGGCCGAAACACCGGGGAGCTGTTTTTT.

The table lists this clonotype with a few counts. The chain joins TRBV19 to TRBJ2-1, with 8 bases fitting TRBD1. With 6 bases clipped from V and 9 bases from J, the junction kept 10 bases outside the gene matches. This CDR3 spans 14 amino acids. Germline values: CDR1 LNHDA, CDR2 SQIVND (reference sequence). The CDR3: CASRAGQGSGEQFF. CDR3 sequence (DNA): TGTGCCAGTAGGGCAGGACAGGGCTCGGGTGAGCAGTTCTTC.

The rearrangement links TRBV7-3 to TRBJ2-5; a weak D match, TRBD2 (5 bases). The CDR3 sequence is 12 residues long. Trimming removed 3 bases at V and 7 bases at J, with 9 bases between. Germline lookup yields CDR1 SGHTA and CDR2 FQGTGA. In nucleotides, the CDR3 is TGTGCCAGCAGCTTTACTAGTGGGACCCAGTACTTC. This translates into CASSFTSGTQYF.

V usage is TRBV28 and J usage is TRBJ1-5; D might be TRBD1 (5 bases). V lost 3 bases and J 3 bases, leaving 21 bases between the germline ends. The CDR3 spans 18 residues. Looked up from germline, CDR1 is MDHEN and CDR2 is SYDVKM. The CDR3 is CASSFLLLETAYNQPQHF. The CDR3 DNA follows: TGTGCCAGCAGTTTCTTGTTACTTGAGACAGCGTACAATCAGCCCCAGCATTTT.

The chain employs TRBV7-2 and TRBJ2-3; no reliable D call. Between the trimmed V and J ends, which lost 2 bases and 5 bases, there was a span of 14 bases. Germline CDR1 is SGHTA and CDR2 is FQGNSA. This CDR3 has 15 amino acids. This chain's CDR3 is CASSLNWGSRDTQYF. The CDR3 nucleotides read TGTGCCAGCAGCTTAAACTGGGGTTCAAGAGATACGCAGTATTTT.

This clonotype was seen more than once but under ten times. The CDR3 DNA reads TGCGCCAGCAGCCAAACTAGCGAACCGTTAGAGACCCAGTACTTC. Encoded protein: CASSQTSEPLETQYF. This chain uses TRBV4-1 with TRBJ2-5; 7 nucleotides align to TRBD2. CDR3 length: 15 amino acids. Germline trimming cut 2 bases from V and 4 bases from J; bases unmatched to any gene: 7. Germline lookup yields CDR1 MGHRA and CDR2 YSYEKL.

The chain uses TRBV7-9 and TRBJ1-6; possible D gene TRBD1, 5 bases. The V end was cut by 1 base, the J end by 11 bases, with 9 bases between. The CDR3 covers 13 residues. CDR1 SEHNR and CDR2 FQNEAQ come from the germline V gene (reference sequence). The CDR3 bases are TGTGCCAGCAGCTTAGAGGGCAGGGCACCCCTCCACTTT. This translates into CASSLEGRAPLHF.